This T cell receptor (beta chain) originates from a study of blood T cell repertoires in COVID-19. Overall study: The samples span acute and convalescent COVID-19 from the United States, Italy and Spain. The cDNA or gDNA used as material had been derived from T cells, B-cell-depleted T cells, or PBMCs.

This CDR3 is built from 15 residues. V was shortened by 10 bases and J by 7 bases, with 20 bases between the two germline ends. Germline lookup yields CDR1 ENHRY and CDR2 SYGVKD. Original analysis: Cell counts per sample came from amplifying reference gene primers. Profiled with immunoSEQ multiplex PCR; TCRdb holds only in-frame clones, not every one. That table gives V, J and clone size, and the DNA gave D and trimming. This sample has about 360,000 clones, with around 83% found just once. Sequences were obtained from peripheral blood. The TCR was taken from a man aged 25-45 years with active or convalescent COVID-19. This sequence joins TRBV10-3 and TRBJ1-6; D is possibly TRBD1 (5 bases). CDR3 nucleotides: TGTGCCAAGCCCTCTACAGGACCCCGAAATTCACCCCTCCACTTT. Protein product: CAKPSTGPRNSPLHF.